These 27 T cell receptor beta chains originate from one sample sequenced in a study of T cell repertoires in cytomegalovirus infection. Which antigens these TCRs recognize remains unknown. One entry per CDR3 protein results from TCRdb running MiXCR on the reads. Counted here are roughly 700,000 distinct CDR3 sequences, roughly 36% occurring once; the ten biggest clones make up roughly 20%. Sequencing used cultured PBMCs, obtained from culture after CMV antigen stimulation. The receptor source for this set is a human donor in good health (CMV status not recorded). Some clones in this sample may be carry-over from other donors' samples.

This clonotype was observed once. The rearrangement links TRBV28 to TRBJ2-3; D gene unclear. Trimming removed 5 bases from V and 5 bases from J, with 11 bases in between. The germline V gene has CDR1 MDHEN and CDR2 SYDVKM. The CDR3 runs 13 residues. CDR3 residues: CASSPTTGDTQYF. In DNA, the CDR3 is TGTGCCAGCAGTCCCACGACTGGAGATACGCAGTATTTT.

This clonotype was counted ten times or more. The genes are TRBV28 and TRBJ2-7; 7 bases fit TRBD1. The junction had 8 bases not matched to a gene; V was cut back by 6 bases and J by 0 bases. The CDR3 length is 15 residues. Germline-derived CDR1 and CDR2 are MDHEN and SYDVKM. The CDR3 region has the DNA TGTGCCAGCAGCCCGCCGGGACAGTACTCCTACGAGCAGTACTTC. This translates into CASSPPGQYSYEQYF.

There are a few counts of this clonotype. V and J are TRBV12-3 or TRBV12-4 and TRBJ1-2, with D maybe TRBD1 (6 bases). There are 12 residues in the CDR3. V was cut by 5 bases and J by 6 bases, with 10 bases left in between. CDR3 sequence (DNA): TGTGCCAGCAGTCAACAGGGTGATGGCTACACCTTC. Translated, it gives CASSQQGDGYTF.

This clonotype turned up a few times. The chain recombines TRBV4-1 with TRBJ1-1, with TRBD1 as a possible D gene (5 bases). V was cut by 4 bases and J by 1 base, with 13 bases left in between. There are 15 residues in the CDR3. Germline CDR1 and CDR2: MGHRA and YSYEKL. CDR3 sequence (DNA): TGCGCCAGCAGCCCGGGACCGGAGCCGAACACTGAAGCTTTCTTT. It specifies CASSPGPEPNTEAFF.

V and J are TRBV4-1 and TRBJ1-5; 7 bases are a match to TRBD1. Germline values: CDR1 MGHRA, CDR2 YSYEKL. The CDR3 has 15 amino acids. V lost 4 bases to trimming and J lost 3 bases; unmatched junction nucleotides: 6. The CDR3 nucleotides read TGCGCCAGCAGCCCTTCGACAGGGTTCAATCAGCCCCAGCATTTT. Residues: CASSPSTGFNQPQHF.

This clonotype was counted a few times. The chain carries TRBV7-2 and TRBJ2-1, with D uncertain. V lost 5 bases and J lost 9, with 11 bases in between. This CDR3 is built from 12 residues. Germline values: CDR1 SGHTA, CDR2 FQGNSA. The DNA for the CDR3 is TGTGCCAGCAGCCCCTCGACGGGTGAGCAGTTCTTC. Translation gives CASSPSTGEQFF.

The chain joins TRBV19 to TRBJ2-3, with 8 bases identical to TRBD1. The CDR3 runs to 15 residues. The V segment lost 5 bases and the J segment 1 base; nucleotides outside the gene matches: 5. From germline, CDR1 is LNHDA and CDR2 SQIVND (reference sequence). CDR3 bases: TGTGCCAGTAGTTCCGACAGGGGAGGCACAGATACGCAGTATTTT. Encoded protein: CASSSDRGGTDTQYF. Based on the CDR3 plus reference TRBV19 and TRBJ2-3, the full variable domain is DGGITQSPKYLFRKEGQNVTLSCEQNLNHDAMYWYRQDPGQGLRLIYYSQIVNDFQKGDIAEGYSVSREKKESFPLTVTSAQKNPTAFYLCASSSDRGGTDTQYFGPGTRLTVL.

V and J are TRBV12-3 or TRBV12-4 and TRBJ2-7, with unresolved D. This CDR3 is built from 14 residues. V shed 6 bases and J shed 0 bases, with 12 bases lying between them. The CDR3 coding sequence is TGTGCCAGCAGCAGCAGCGCGAGCTCCTACGAGCAGTACTTC. Its protein is CASSSSASSYEQYF.

V gene TRBV19 combines with J gene TRBJ2-3; 7 bases align to TRBD2. The CDR3 spans 15 residues. J gave up 4 bases and V 5 bases, and 9 bases lay outside the gene matches. Per germline, CDR1 LNHDA and CDR2 SQIVND (reference sequence). CDR3 nucleotides: TGTGCCAGTAGTGGTCCCGGGGGGTATGCAGATACGCAGTATTTT. It is translated as CASSGPGGYADTQYF. Combining the CDR3 with reference TRBV19 and TRBJ2-3 gives the whole variable domain DGGITQSPKYLFRKEGQNVTLSCEQNLNHDAMYWYRQDPGQGLRLIYYSQIVNDFQKGDIAEGYSVSREKKESFPLTVTSAQKNPTAFYLCASSGPGGYADTQYFGPGTRLTVL.

The chain employs TRBV19 and TRBJ1-1, with a tentative D call TRBD1 (6 bases). V lost 3 bases to trimming and J lost 6 bases, with 11 bases between them. CDR3 size: 13 residues. CDR1 and CDR2 from the germline V gene are LNHDA and SQIVND (reference sequence). CDR3: CASSIGGGSEAFF. CDR3 in DNA: TGTGCCAGTAGTATTGGGGGCGGCTCTGAAGCTTTCTTT.

This sequence joins TRBV19 and TRBJ1-5; no reliable D call. The length of the CDR3 is 12 residues. Germline values: CDR1 LNHDA, CDR2 SQIVND (reference sequence). The ends were cut back, 7 bases at V and 7 bases at J, with 11 bases in the middle. CDR3 nucleotides: TGTGCCAGTACCGGGGTAGGCCAGCCCCAGCATTTT. Protein sequence: CASTGVGQPQHF.

The chain joins TRBV15 to TRBJ2-1; 11 bases line up with TRBD2. CDR1 is LNHNV and CDR2 is YYDKDF in the germline V gene (reference sequence). The CDR3 runs 17 residues. Trimming removed 4 bases from V and 2 bases from J; junction bases left unmatched: 7. CDR3 sequence reads: CATSMTGTSGAYNEQFF. CDR3 DNA sequence: TGTGCCACCAGCATGACCGGGACTAGCGGAGCCTACAATGAGCAGTTCTTC. Full variable domain (missing parts from reference TRBV15 and TRBJ2-1): DAMVIQNPRYQVTQFGKPVTLSCSQTLNHNVMYWYQQKSSQAPKLLFHYYDKDFNNEADTPDNFQSRRPNTSFCFLDIRSPGLGDTAMYLCATSMTGTSGAYNEQFFGPGTRLTVL.

There are a few counts of this clonotype. The CDR3 DNA sequence: TGTGCCAGCAGAAGCTACTCCAGGGTGAGCGGGACTGAAGCTTTCTTT. Its protein is CASRSYSRVSGTEAFF. The rearrangement uses TRBV12-3 or TRBV12-4 and TRBJ1-1, with a possible D match to TRBD1 (5 bases). V was clipped by 6 bases and J by 5 bases, with 22 bases between them. The length of the CDR3 is 16 residues.

The rearrangement uses TRBV6-5 and TRBJ2-5, with D perhaps TRBD1 or TRBD2 (7 bases each). V gave up 8 bases and J gave up 4 bases, with 35 bases separating them. CDR1 MNHEY and CDR2 SVGAGI come from the germline V gene. The CDR3 consists of 20 residues. This CDR3 is CASRLHRGDSEGWWAETQYF. CDR3 DNA: TGTGCCAGCCGCCTCCACCGGGGGGACAGTGAAGGTTGGTGGGCAGAGACCCAGTACTTC.

The genes are TRBV7-2 and TRBJ2-3; D perhaps matches TRBD2 (6 bases). Trimming removed 1 base at V and 7 bases at J, with 21 bases between. This CDR3 is 17 amino acids long. Germline V gene data show CDR1 as SGHTA and CDR2 as FQGNSA. CDR3 in DNA: TGTGCCAGCAGCTTAGTAGGTACGGGAGCCACGCGGAATACGCAGTATTTT. As protein: CASSLVGTGATRNTQYF.

CDR3 sequence: CAISPDRGRTGELFF. The CDR3 bases are TGTGCCATCAGTCCGGACAGGGGAAGGACCGGGGAGCTGTTTTTT. This chain uses TRBV10-3 with TRBJ2-2; 9 positions match TRBD1. Germline assignment: CDR1 ENHRY and CDR2 SYGVKD. V shed 5 bases and J 5 bases; nucleotides not matched to a gene: 6. The CDR3 is 15 amino acids.

This clonotype was seen a handful of times. This chain links TRBV20-1 with TRBJ1-2; 12 nucleotides align to TRBD1. Germline values: CDR1 DFQATT, CDR2 SNEGSKA (reference sequence). This CDR3 has 15 amino acids. V lost 6 bases to trimming and J lost 4 bases; unmatched junction nucleotides: 9. CDR3 region: CSAQRGTGGAYGYTF. Written as DNA, the CDR3 is TGCAGTGCCCAAAGGGGGACAGGGGGCGCCTATGGCTACACCTTC.

This clonotype was seen many times. V gene TRBV7-8 combines with J gene TRBJ1-5; no reliable D call. The CDR3 runs to 15 residues. The ends were cut back, 5 bases at V and 1 base at J, with 12 bases in the middle. Germline V CDR1 and CDR2: SGHVS, FQNEAQ. CDR3 loop: CASSPYPDSNQPQHF. The CDR3 DNA reads TGTGCCAGCAGCCCCTACCCGGACAGCAATCAGCCCCAGCATTTT.

This clonotype was seen a handful of times. The gene calls are TRBV6-1 and TRBJ1-2; a weak D match, TRBD1 (5 bases). Germline lookup yields CDR1 MNHNS and CDR2 SASEGT. The CDR3 has 14 residues. V lost 1 base and J lost 5, with 11 bases in between. The CDR3 protein is CASSEVWQGYGYTF. Written as DNA, the CDR3 is TGTGCCAGCAGTGAAGTATGGCAGGGTTATGGCTACACCTTC.

This clonotype showed up many times. The chain carries TRBV7-6 and TRBJ1-6, with D uncertain. Trimming removed 8 bases from V and 6 bases from J, with 5 bases in between. In germline, CDR1 is SGHVS, CDR2 FNYEAQ. This CDR3 contains 11 residues. DNA of the CDR3: TGTGCCAGCGGCAGTAATTCACCCCTCCACTTT. Amino acid sequence: CASGSNSPLHF.

The chain recombines TRBV20-1 with TRBJ1-4; D may be TRBD1 (5 bases). CDR1 and CDR2 (germline): DFQATT, SNEGSKA (reference sequence). V was cut by 0 bases and J by 3 bases, with 11 bases left in between. The CDR3 consists of 15 residues. For the CDR3, the DNA is TGCAGTGCTAGAGATTTTGGAGGGGCTAATGAAAAACTGTTTTTT. This encodes CSARDFGGANEKLFF.

V is TRBV5-6 and J is TRBJ2-2; D is unresolved. Trimming removed 0 bases at V and 0 bases at J, with 6 bases between. In germline, CDR1 is SGHDT, CDR2 YYEEEE. This CDR3 is 15 amino acids long. The CDR3, as DNA: TGTGCCAGCAGCTTGGTTCCGACGAACACCGGGGAGCTGTTTTTT. Encoded protein: CASSLVPTNTGELFF.

The sample holds many counts of this clonotype. This chain connects TRBV7-2 to TRBJ2-5, with D maybe TRBD1 (6 bases). The CDR3 is made up of 18 amino acids. V lost 1 base, J lost 2 bases, and 20 bases lay in between. Germline-derived CDR1 and CDR2 are SGHTA and FQGNSA. The CDR3 coding sequence is TGTGCCAGCAGCTTAGTACCCGGACAGCACCTCCCACAAGAGACCCAGTACTTC. Translation gives CASSLVPGQHLPQETQYF. The whole variable domain, remainder taken from reference TRBV7-2 and TRBJ2-5, is GAGVSQSPSNKVTEKGKDVELRCDPISGHTALYWYRQSLGQGLEFLIYFQGNSAPDKSGLPSDRFSAERTGGSVSTLTIQRTQQEDSAVYLCASSLVPGQHLPQETQYFGPGTRLLVL.

This chain uses TRBV6-6 with TRBJ2-2; D is uncertain. In germline, CDR1 is MNHNY, CDR2 SVGAGI (reference sequence). The germline V and J ends were trimmed by 9 bases and 4 bases, with 6 bases remaining between them. This CDR3 spans 11 amino acids. CDR3 sequence: CASGPTGELFF. The CDR3 DNA is TGTGCCAGTGGGCCCACCGGGGAGCTGTTTTTT.

This clonotype has a handful of counts. The chain couples TRBV7-6 to TRBJ1-5; no clear D gene. V was clipped by 5 bases and J by 6 bases, with 8 bases between them. The CDR3 loop spans 12 amino acids. Germline-derived CDR1 and CDR2 are SGHVS and FNYEAQ. CDR3 sequence (DNA): TGTGCCAGCAGCACTGACGGTCAGCCCCAGCATTTT. Its translation is CASSTDGQPQHF.

On this clonotype: A much larger clone lies a single base off, so this may be a read error. This rearrangement joins TRBV7-9 to TRBJ2-3; 7 bases match TRBD1. Per the germline V gene, CDR1 is SEHNR and CDR2 is FQNEAQ (reference sequence). This CDR3 is built from 14 residues. After removal of 5 bases from V and 2 bases from J, the junction contained 4 bases not matched to a gene. The CDR3 nucleotides read TGTGCCAGCAGCATGGGACAGCACACAGATACGCAGTATTTT. Translation: CASSMGQHTDTQYF.

In nucleotides, the CDR3 is TGTGCCAGCAGCTTAGAAGTGTCCTACACTGAAGCTTTCTTT. It is translated as CASSLEVSYTEAFF. The chain carries TRBV7-9 and TRBJ1-1; no definite D call. CDR1 and CDR2 (germline): SEHNR, FQNEAQ (reference sequence). Trimming took off 1 base at V and 3 bases at J, with 9 bases between the two ends. There are 14 residues in the CDR3.